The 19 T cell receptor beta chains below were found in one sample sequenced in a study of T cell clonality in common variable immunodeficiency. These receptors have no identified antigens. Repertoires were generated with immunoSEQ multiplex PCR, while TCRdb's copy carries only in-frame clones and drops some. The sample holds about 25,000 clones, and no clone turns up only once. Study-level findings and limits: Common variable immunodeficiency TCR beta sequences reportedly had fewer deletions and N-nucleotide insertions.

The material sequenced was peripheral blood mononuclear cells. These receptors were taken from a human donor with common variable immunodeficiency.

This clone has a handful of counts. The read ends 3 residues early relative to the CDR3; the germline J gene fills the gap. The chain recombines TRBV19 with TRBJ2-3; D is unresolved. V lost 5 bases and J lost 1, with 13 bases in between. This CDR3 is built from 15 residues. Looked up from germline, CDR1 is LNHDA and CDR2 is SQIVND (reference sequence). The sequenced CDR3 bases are TGTGCCAGTAGTTCATCCGTTCTAGGCACAGATACG. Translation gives CASSSSVLGTDT. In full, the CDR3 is CASSSSVLGTDTQYF.

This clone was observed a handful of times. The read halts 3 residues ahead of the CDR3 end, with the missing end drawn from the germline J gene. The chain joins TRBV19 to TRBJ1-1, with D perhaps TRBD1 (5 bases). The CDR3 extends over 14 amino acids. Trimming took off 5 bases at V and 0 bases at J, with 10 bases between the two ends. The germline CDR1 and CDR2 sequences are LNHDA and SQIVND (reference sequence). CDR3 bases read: TGTGCCAGTAGTCCAACAGGTCTGAACACTGAA. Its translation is CASSPTGLNTE. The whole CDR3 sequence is CASSPTGLNTEAFF.

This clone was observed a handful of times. This CDR3 is CASRTQGNTEAFF. The CDR3 bases that were read are TGTGCCAGCAGAACACAGGGGAACACTGAA. The V gene is TRBV2, the J gene TRBJ1-1; D might be TRBD1 (6 bases). The read is 3 residues too short to cover the CDR3 end, so that end is filled in from the germline J gene. CDR1 is SNHLY and CDR2 is FYNNEI in the germline V gene. The CDR3 sequence is 13 residues long. Trimming pared 6 bases from V and 1 base from J, leaving 9 bases between.

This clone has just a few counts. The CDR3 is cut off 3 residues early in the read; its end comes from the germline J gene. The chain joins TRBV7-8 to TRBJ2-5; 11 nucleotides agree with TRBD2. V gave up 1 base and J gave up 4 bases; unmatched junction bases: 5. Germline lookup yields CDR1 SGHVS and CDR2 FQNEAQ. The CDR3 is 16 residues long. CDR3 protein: CASSLELAGVGETQYF. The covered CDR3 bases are TGTGCCAGCAGCTTAGAACTAGCGGGAGTGGGAGAGACC. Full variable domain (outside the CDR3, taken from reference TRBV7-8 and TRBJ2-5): GAGVSQSPRYKVAKRGQDVALRCDPISGHVSLFWYQQALGQGPEFLTYFQNEAQLDKSGLPSDRFFAERPEGSVSTLKIQRTQQEDSAVYLCASSLELAGVGETQYFGPGTRLLVL.

The CDR3: CAWSVLRSGGHYGYTF. The covered CDR3 bases are TGTGCCTGGAGTGTTCTTCGTTCGGGGGGGCACTATGGC. The chain carries TRBV30 and TRBJ1-2, with a tentative D call TRBD1 (6 bases). The CDR3 end falls 3 residues outside the read, so it is completed with the germline J gene. There are 16 residues in the CDR3. Germline CDR1 reads GTSNPN; CDR2 reads SVGIG (reference sequence). Trimming removed 0 bases from V and 3 bases from J, with 17 bases in between. Supplemented by reference TRBV30 and TRBJ1-2, the full variable domain reads SQTIHQWPATLVQPVGSPLSLECTVEGTSNPNLYWYRQAAGRGLQLLFYSVGIGQISSEVPQNLSASRPQDRQFILSSKKLLLSDSGFYLCAWSVLRSGGHYGYTFGSGTRLTVV.

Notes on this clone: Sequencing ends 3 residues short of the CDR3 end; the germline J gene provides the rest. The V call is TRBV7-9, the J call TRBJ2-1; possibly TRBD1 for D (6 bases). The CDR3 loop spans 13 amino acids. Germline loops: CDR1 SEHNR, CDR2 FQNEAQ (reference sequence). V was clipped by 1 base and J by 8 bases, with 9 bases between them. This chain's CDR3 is CASSLGQVDEQFF. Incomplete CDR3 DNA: TGTGCCAGCAGCTTAGGACAGGTCGATGAG.

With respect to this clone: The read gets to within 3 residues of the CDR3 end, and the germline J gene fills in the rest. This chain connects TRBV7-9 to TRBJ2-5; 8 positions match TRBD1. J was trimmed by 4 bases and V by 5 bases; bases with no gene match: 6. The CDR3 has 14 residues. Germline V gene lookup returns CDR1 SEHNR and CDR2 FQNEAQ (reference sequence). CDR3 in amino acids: CASSVDRGSETQYF. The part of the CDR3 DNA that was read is TGTGCCAGCAGCGTAGACAGGGGTTCAGAGACC.

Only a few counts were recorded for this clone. The CDR3 bases that were read are TGTGCCTGGAGTGTAACAGATAATTCACCC. This sequence encodes CAWSVTDNSP. The whole CDR3 sequence is CAWSVTDNSPLHF. The chain has TRBV30 and TRBJ1-6; no clear D gene. The read terminates 3 residues before the CDR3 end, so the remaining end is supplied by the germline J gene. This CDR3 spans 13 amino acids. The V gene lost 0 bases and the J gene lost 5 bases, with 5 bases spanning the gap. Looked up from germline, CDR1 is GTSNPN and CDR2 is SVGIG (reference sequence). The full variable domain, rest sourced from reference TRBV30 and TRBJ1-6, is SQTIHQWPATLVQPVGSPLSLECTVEGTSNPNLYWYRQAAGRGLQLLFYSVGIGQISSEVPQNLSASRPQDRQFILSSKKLLLSDSGFYLCAWSVTDNSPLHFGNGTRLTVT.

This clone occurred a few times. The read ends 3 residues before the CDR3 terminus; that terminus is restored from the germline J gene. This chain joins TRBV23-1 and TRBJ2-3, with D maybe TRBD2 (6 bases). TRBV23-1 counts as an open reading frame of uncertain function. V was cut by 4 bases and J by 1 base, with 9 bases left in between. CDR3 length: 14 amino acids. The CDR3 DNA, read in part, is TGCGCCAGCAGTCTCGGGGGTGGCACAGATACG. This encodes CASSLGGGTDT. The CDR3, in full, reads CASSLGGGTDTQYF.

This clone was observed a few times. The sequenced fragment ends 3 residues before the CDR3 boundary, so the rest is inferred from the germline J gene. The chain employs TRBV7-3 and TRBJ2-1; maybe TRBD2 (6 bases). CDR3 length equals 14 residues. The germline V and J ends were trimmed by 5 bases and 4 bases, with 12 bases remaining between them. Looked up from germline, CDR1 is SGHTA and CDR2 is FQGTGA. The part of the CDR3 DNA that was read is TGTGCCAGCAGCCGCCGGGACTCTTACAATGAG. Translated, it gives CASSRRDSYNE. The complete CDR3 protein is CASSRRDSYNEQFF.

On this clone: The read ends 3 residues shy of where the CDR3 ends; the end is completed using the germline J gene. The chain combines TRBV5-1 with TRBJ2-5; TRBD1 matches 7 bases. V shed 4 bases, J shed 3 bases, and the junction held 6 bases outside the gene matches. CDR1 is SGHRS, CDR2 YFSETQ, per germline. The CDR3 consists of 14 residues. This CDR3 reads CASSPDRDEETQYF. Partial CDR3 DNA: TGCGCCAGCAGCCCAGACAGGGACGAAGAGACC. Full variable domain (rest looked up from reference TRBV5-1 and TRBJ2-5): KAGVTQTPRYLIKTRGQQVTLSCSPISGHRSVSWYQQTPGQGLQFLFEYFSETQRNKGNFPGRFSGRQFSNSRSEMNVSTLELGDSALYLCASSPDRDEETQYFGPGTRLLVL.

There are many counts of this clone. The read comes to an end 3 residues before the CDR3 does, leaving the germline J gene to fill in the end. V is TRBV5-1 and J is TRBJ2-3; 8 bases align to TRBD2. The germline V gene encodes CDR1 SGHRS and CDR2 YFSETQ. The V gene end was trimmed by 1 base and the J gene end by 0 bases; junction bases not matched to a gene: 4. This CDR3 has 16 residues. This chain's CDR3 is CASSLRASGSTDTQYF. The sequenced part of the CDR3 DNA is TGCGCCAGCAGCTTGCGGGCTAGCGGGAGCACAGATACG.

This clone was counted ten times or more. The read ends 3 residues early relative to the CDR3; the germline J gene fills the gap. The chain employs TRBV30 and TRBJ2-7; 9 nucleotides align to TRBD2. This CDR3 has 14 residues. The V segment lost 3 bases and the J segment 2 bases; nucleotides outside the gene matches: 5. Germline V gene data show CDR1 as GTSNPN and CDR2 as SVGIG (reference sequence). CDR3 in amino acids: CAWRDRGGAYEQYF. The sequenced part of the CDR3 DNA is TGTGCCTGGAGGGACCGCGGGGGGGCCTACGAG. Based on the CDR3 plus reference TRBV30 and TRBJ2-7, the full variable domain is SQTIHQWPATLVQPVGSPLSLECTVEGTSNPNLYWYRQAAGRGLQLLFYSVGIGQISSEVPQNLSASRPQDRQFILSSKKLLLSDSGFYLCAWRDRGGAYEQYFGPGTRLTVT.

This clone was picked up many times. The sequenced part of the CDR3 DNA is TGTGCCAGCAGCTTAATCCCAGGGGGGCGAGAGACC. Protein sequence: CASSLIPGGRET. The whole CDR3 sequence reads CASSLIPGGRETQYF. The V gene is TRBV7-9, the J gene TRBJ2-5, with a possible D match to TRBD1 (7 bases). The CDR3 is cut off 3 residues early in the read; its end comes from the germline J gene. In germline, CDR1 is SEHNR, CDR2 FQNEAQ (reference sequence). V was pared by 2 bases and J by 4 bases, with 14 bases between. This CDR3 is 15 amino acids long.

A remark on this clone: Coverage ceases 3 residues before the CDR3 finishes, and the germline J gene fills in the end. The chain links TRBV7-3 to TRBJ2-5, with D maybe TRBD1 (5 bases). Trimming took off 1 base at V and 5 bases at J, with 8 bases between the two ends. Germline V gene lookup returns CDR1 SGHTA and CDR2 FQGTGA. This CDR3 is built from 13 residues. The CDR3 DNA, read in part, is TGTGCCAGCAGCTTAAGGGGCAGGGAGACC. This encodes CASSLRGRET. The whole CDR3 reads CASSLRGRETQYF.

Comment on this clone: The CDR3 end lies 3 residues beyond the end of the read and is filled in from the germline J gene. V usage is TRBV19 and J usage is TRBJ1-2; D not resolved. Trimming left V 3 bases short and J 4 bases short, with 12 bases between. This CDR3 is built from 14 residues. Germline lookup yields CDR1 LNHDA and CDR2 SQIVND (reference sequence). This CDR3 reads CASSIRGVSYGYTF. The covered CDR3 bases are TGTGCCAGTAGTATCCGGGGAGTAAGCTATGGC.

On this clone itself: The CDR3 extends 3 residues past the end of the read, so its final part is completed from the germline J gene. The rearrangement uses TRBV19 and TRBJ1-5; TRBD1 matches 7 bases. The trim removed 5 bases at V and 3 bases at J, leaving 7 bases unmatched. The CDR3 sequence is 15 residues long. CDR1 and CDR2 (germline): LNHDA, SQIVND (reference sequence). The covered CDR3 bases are TGTGCCAGTAGTGACCGACAGGGACACAATCAGCCC. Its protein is CASSDRQGHNQP. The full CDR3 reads CASSDRQGHNQPQHF.

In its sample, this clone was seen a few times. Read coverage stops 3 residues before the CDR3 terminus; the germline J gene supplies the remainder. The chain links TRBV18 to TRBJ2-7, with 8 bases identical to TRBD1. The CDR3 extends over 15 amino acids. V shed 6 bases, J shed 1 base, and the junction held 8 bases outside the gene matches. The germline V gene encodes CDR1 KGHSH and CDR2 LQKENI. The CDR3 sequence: CASSRTGQESYEQYF. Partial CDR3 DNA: TGTGCCAGCTCCCGAACGGGACAGGAGTCCTACGAG.

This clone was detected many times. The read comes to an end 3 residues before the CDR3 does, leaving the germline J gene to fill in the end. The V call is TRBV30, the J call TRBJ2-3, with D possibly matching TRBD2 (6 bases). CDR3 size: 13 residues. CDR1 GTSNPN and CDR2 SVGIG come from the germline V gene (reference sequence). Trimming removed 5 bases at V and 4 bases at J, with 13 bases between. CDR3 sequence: CAWGLHSADTQYF. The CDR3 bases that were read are TGTGCCTGGGGACTACATTCAGCAGATACG.